This T cell receptor beta chain was recovered during a study of T cells after yellow fever vaccination. Study-wide results and caveats: The CD4 compartment and the CD8 compartment contained a small share of clonotypes in common.

This clonotype has at least ten counts. The antigen remains undetermined. Germline assignment: CDR1 SNHLY and CDR2 FYNNEI. V trimming: 5 bases; J trimming: 2 bases; junction bases outside the gene matches: 2. The CDR3 has 15 residues. Universal primer sites and UMIs were introduced during 5'RACE template-switching synthesis of TCR cDNA. MiXCR was run by TCRdb on the 5' RACE reads, yielding one entry per CDR3 protein. The sample lists 70,000 or so distinct CDR3 sequences; 5.5% to 7.5% were seen once. The sequence was collected from a man between 18 and 35 years old who received the YFV17D yellow fever vaccine. The J gene is TRBJ2-6, the V gene TRBV2; 8 bases are shared with TRBD1. The sample in question was CD4+ T cells sorted from PBMCs, obtained about 2 weeks after the first yellow fever vaccination. The CDR3 DNA reads as TGTGCCAGCAGTCTGGACAGGGCTGGGGCCAACGTCCTGACTTTC. This gives the protein CASSLDRAGANVLTF.